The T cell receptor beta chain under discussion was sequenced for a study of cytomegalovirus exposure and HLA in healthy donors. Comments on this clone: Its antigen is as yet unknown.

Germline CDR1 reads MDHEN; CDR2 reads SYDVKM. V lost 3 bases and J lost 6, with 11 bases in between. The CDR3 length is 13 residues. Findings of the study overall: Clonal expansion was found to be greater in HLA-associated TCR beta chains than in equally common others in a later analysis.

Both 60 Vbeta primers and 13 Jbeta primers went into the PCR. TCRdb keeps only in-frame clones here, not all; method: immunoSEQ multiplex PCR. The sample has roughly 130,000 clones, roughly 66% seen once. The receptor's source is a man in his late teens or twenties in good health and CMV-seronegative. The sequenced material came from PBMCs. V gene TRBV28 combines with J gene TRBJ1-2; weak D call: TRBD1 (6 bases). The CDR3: CASSFGTLDGYTF. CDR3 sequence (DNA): TGTGCCAGCAGTTTCGGGACACTTGATGGCTACACCTTC.